This T cell receptor beta chain was sequenced for a study of shared clonotypes between healthy human individuals. General study results and limits: Generally, estimated richness proved larger in naive subsets than it did in memory subsets. Compared with clonotypes that all four donors shared, non-shared clonotypes had lower generation probabilities. Sampling covered blood only; tissue repertoires likely differ.

Naive CD8 cells were CD45RO-negative, positively selected for CCR7, excluding terminally differentiated effector memory CD45RA+ cells. The donors, healthy adults who were HIV-negative, had experienced no recent acute infections or vaccinations. Germline CDR1 reads PRHDT; CDR2 reads FYEKMQ (reference sequence). The V and J ends lost 0 bases and 5 bases respectively, with 4 bases between them. The CDR3 consists of 12 residues. This clone is a singleton in its sample. What it binds is not known. Within the sample, other DNA sequences also encode this same CDR3. Some clones are missing from TCRdb's copy, which holds only in-frame ones; the method was immunoSEQ multiplex PCR. This sample has some 2 million clones, with about 95% found just once.

The chain recombines TRBV13 with TRBJ2-5, with D unclear. The clonotype comes from a man in his late teens or twenties in good health. The material sequenced was naive CD8+ T cells sorted from blood. CDR3 amino acids: CASSLGAETQYF. CDR3 DNA: TGTGCCAGCAGCTTAGGGGCGGAGACCCAGTACTTC. The full variable domain, in which reference TRBV13 and TRBJ2-5 provide the parts outside the CDR3, is AAGVIQSPRHLIKEKRETATLKCYPIPRHDTVYWYQQGPGQDPQFLISFYEKMQSDKGSIPDRFSAQQFSDYHSELNMSSLELGDSALYFCASSLGAETQYFGPGTRLLVL.